The 2 T cell receptor beta chains below all came from one sample that was sequenced in a study of CD8 T cells in ankylosing spondylitis. MiXCR, run by TCRdb on the 5' RACE reads, gives a single entry per CDR3 protein. The sample lists under 55,000 distinct CDR3 sequences; 6.5% to 9% were seen once. Input material: blood, either unsorted or a sorted T cell fraction (not recorded which). These receptors were collected from a female donor with ankylosing spondylitis or in good health (not recorded which).

This clonotype was seen at least ten times. The genes are TRBV5-1 and TRBJ2-5, with a weak D call TRBD1 (6 bases). The CDR3 covers 14 residues. The ends were cut back, 1 base at V and 3 bases at J, with 10 bases in the middle. Germline-derived CDR1 and CDR2 are SGHRS and YFSETQ. The CDR3 here is CASSLLQGKETQYF. CDR3 DNA sequence: TGCGCCAGCAGCTTGCTACAGGGAAAAGAGACCCAGTACTTC.

This clonotype was found many times. The rearrangement uses TRBV20-1 and TRBJ2-2, with a weak D call TRBD1 (6 bases). CDR1 is DFQATT and CDR2 is SNEGSKA in the germline V gene (reference sequence). Between the trimmed V and J ends, which lost 5 bases and 2 bases, there was a span of 15 bases. This CDR3 region has 15 residues. CDR3 sequence reads: CSAQEGRGNTGELFF. Written as DNA, the CDR3 is TGCAGTGCTCAAGAGGGCAGGGGTAACACCGGGGAGCTGTTTTTT.